This is a list of T cell receptor beta chains from one sample in a study of cytomegalovirus exposure and HLA in healthy donors. Assay: immunoSEQ multiplex PCR; the TCRdb copy retains only in-frame clones and omits some. The sample includes roughly 130,000 clones, 75% to 90% seen only once; the top ten take approximately 4%. The specimen sequenced was PBMCs. The receptors stem from a woman in her forties in good health and CMV-seronegative. Both conserved end residues are part of each CDR3. A D gene is named only where the DNA matches it firmly. Rows may omit the clone size; those that give it use once, few, many or a size class.

. 15 TRBJ2-2 TRBD2 TRBV6-6 CASSLAGGLTGELFF TGTGCCAGCAGTCTAGCGGGGGGGCTCACCGGGGAGCTGTTTTTT
. 17 TRBJ2-4 TRBD1 TRBV5-4 CASSSGTGDTLLNIQYF TGTGCCAGCAGTTCCGGGACAGGGGACACTCTACTAAACATTCAGTACTTC
few 15 TRBJ2-1 TRBD1 TRBV10-3 CATVVHGTGGNEQFF TGTGCCACCGTGGTGCACGGGACAGGGGGCAATGAGCAGTTCTTC
. 16 TRBJ2-5 TRBD2 TRBV15 CATSGHSGRTQETQYF TGTGCCACCAGCGGACATAGCGGGAGGACTCAAGAGACCCAGTACTTC
. 15 TRBJ1-2 . TRBV7-6 CASSLAATGNYGYTF TGTGCCAGCAGCTTAGCGGCTACAGGCAACTATGGCTACACCTTC
. 17 TRBJ2-1 TRBD1 TRBV7-2 CASSLERGQRSYNEQFF TGTGCCAGCAGCTTAGAGAGGGGGCAGCGGTCCTACAATGAGCAGTTCTTC
. 17 TRBJ2-1 . TRBV27 CASSLIGGLDSYNEQFF TGTGCCAGCAGTTTAATTGGGGGACTCGACTCCTACAATGAGCAGTTCTTC
once 13 TRBJ2-1 TRBD1 TRBV9 CASSTTRGSEQFF TGTGCCAGCAGCACAACCAGGGGGAGTGAGCAGTTCTTC
. 19 TRBJ2-6 TRBD1 TRBV28 CASSLFPGQVFSGANVLTF TGTGCCAGCAGTTTATTTCCGGGACAGGTCTTCTCTGGGGCCAACGTCCTGACTTTC
. 12 TRBJ2-1 . TRBV5-4 CASSPYGNEQFF TGTGCCAGCAGCCCGTACGGCAATGAGCAGTTCTTC
. 14 TRBJ1-2 . TRBV5-1 CASSLDFSAGVYTF TGCGCCAGCAGCTTGGATTTTTCGGCCGGGGTCTACACCTTC
. 14 TRBJ2-7 . TRBV4-1 CASSPGLLSYEQYF TGCGCCAGCAGCCCGGGACTCCTATCCTACGAGCAGTACTTC
once 15 TRBJ2-1 . TRBV29-1 CSVELIRGSIGEQFF TGCAGCGTTGAGTTAATAAGGGGAAGTATCGGTGAGCAGTTCTTC
few 13 TRBJ2-5 . TRBV27 CASSGGVQETQYF TGTGCCAGCTCCGGGGGAGTCCAAGAGACCCAGTACTTC
. 20 TRBJ2-7 TRBD2 TRBV10-3 CAISVKRGLAGARLSYEQYF TGTGCCATCAGTGTGAAGCGAGGACTAGCGGGGGCCCGACTCTCCTACGAGCAGTACTTC
. 16 TRBJ1-5 . TRBV28 CASSFASRLSNQPQHF TGTGCCAGCAGTTTCGCATCTCGACTTAGCAATCAGCCCCAGCATTTT
. 16 TRBJ1-2 . TRBV29-1 CSVGAGGGPDNYGYTF TGCAGCGTGGGTGCGGGCGGGGGGCCTGACAACTATGGCTACACCTTC
few 14 TRBJ1-5 . TRBV6-5 CASSYRQYNQPQHF TGTGCCAGCAGTTACAGACAGTACAATCAGCCCCAGCATTTT
. 15 TRBJ1-6 . TRBV4-1 CASSQGAGGNSPLHF TGCGCCAGCAGCCAAGGGGCAGGTGGTAATTCACCCCTCCACTTT
. 15 TRBJ1-1 . TRBV28 CASSPGGAQNTEAFF TGTGCCAGCAGTCCTGGGGGGGCCCAGAACACTGAAGCTTTCTTT
. 15 TRBJ1-2 TRBD1 TRBV5-1 CASSYTGGGGDGYTF TGCGCCAGCAGCTATACAGGGGGCGGAGGAGATGGCTACACCTTC
. 13 TRBJ1-1 . TRBV19 CASSNQVNTEAFF TGTGCCAGTAGTAACCAGGTCAACACTGAAGCTTTCTTT
. 14 TRBJ2-7 . TRBV6-6 CASSYSEGAGEQYF TGTGCCAGCAGTTACTCCGAAGGGGCAGGGGAGCAGTACTTC
. 15 TRBJ1-4 TRBD1 TRBV6-6 CASRLGQGGIEKLFF TGTGCCAGCAGACTGGGACAGGGAGGGATCGAAAAACTGTTTTTT
. 15 TRBJ2-1 . TRBV28 CASSRNQGSYNEQFF TGTGCCAGCAGTCGCAACCAGGGGTCCTACAATGAGCAGTTCTTC
few 13 TRBJ1-1 . TRBV6-5 CASRIGTWTEAFF TGTGCCAGCAGAATTGGGACTTGGACTGAAGCTTTCTTT
. 14 TRBJ1-2 . TRBV10-3 CAISGPDRSYGYTF TGTGCCATCAGTGGCCCGGACAGAAGCTATGGCTACACCTTC
. 15 TRBJ1-6 . TRBV6-5 CASTEARGFRSPLHF TGTGCCAGCACCGAGGCTCGGGGTTTCCGTTCACCCCTCCACTTT
. 14 TRBJ2-7 . TRBV9 CASSARDNPYEQYF TGTGCCAGCAGCGCCCGGGACAACCCCTACGAGCAGTACTTC
. 15 TRBJ2-6 . TRBV9 CASSVAIAGANVLTF TGTGCCAGCAGCGTAGCCATAGCCGGGGCCAACGTCCTGACTTTC
. 14 TRBJ1-2 . TRBV14 CASSQGSDNYGYTF TGTGCCAGCAGCCAAGGATCAGATAACTATGGCTACACCTTC
once 13 TRBJ1-2 . TRBV6-1 CASSELTANGYTF TGTGCCAGCAGTGAACTTACAGCTAATGGCTACACCTTC
. 14 TRBJ2-7 TRBD1 TRBV7-9 CASSVDRGPYEQYF TGTGCCAGCAGCGTGGACAGGGGGCCCTACGAGCAGTACTTC
. 14 TRBJ1-1 . TRBV15 CATSTRGDTRGAFF TGTGCCACCAGCACACGAGGGGACACCAGAGGAGCTTTCTTT
. 13 TRBJ2-1 . TRBV4-3 CASSQVGGNEQFF TGCGCCAGCAGCCAAGTGGGCGGGAATGAGCAGTTCTTC
few 16 TRBJ1-4 TRBD1 TRBV5-1 CASSSAGGTGNEKLFF TGCGCCAGCAGCTCTGCTGGGGGGACAGGGAATGAAAAACTGTTTTTT
. 17 TRBJ2-3 TRBD2 TRBV2 CASSEGASGGVTDTQYF TGTGCCAGCAGTGAAGGGGCTAGCGGGGGGGTAACAGATACGCAGTATTTT
. 13 TRBJ2-7 TRBD2 TRBV7-9 CASSPLARYEQYF TGTGCCAGCAGCCCACTAGCGCGCTACGAGCAGTACTTC
. 16 TRBJ2-4 TRBD1 TRBV2 CASHQGARVGKNIQYF TGTGCCAGCCATCAGGGGGCCAGAGTGGGCAAAAACATTCAGTACTTC
. 15 TRBJ2-1 . TRBV5-6 CASSLVPETHNEQFF TGTGCCAGCAGCTTGGTACCAGAGACACACAATGAGCAGTTCTTC
. 16 TRBJ2-7 TRBD2 TRBV6-5 CASSYSIAGGSYEQYF TGTGCCAGCAGTTACTCGATCGCGGGGGGCTCCTACGAGCAGTACTTC
. 15 TRBJ1-6 TRBD1 TRBV5-4 CASSRGDRVHSPLHF TGTGCCAGCAGTCGTGGCGACAGGGTTCATTCACCCCTCCACTTT
. 15 TRBJ2-2 . TRBV4-3 CASQSARAGAGELFF TGCGCCAGCCAGTCGGCGCGGGCAGGAGCCGGGGAGCTGTTTTTT
few 15 TRBJ2-7 TRBD2 TRBV4-2 CASSQVASGTYEQYF TGTGCCAGCAGCCAAGTGGCTAGCGGAACCTACGAGCAGTACTTC
. 14 TRBJ2-7 . TRBV28 CASRRGPFSYEQYF TGTGCCAGCAGAAGGGGCCCTTTCTCCTACGAGCAGTACTTC
. 13 TRBJ2-7 TRBD1 TRBV6-5 CASSPGQLYEQYF TGTGCCAGCAGTCCGGGACAGCTCTACGAGCAGTACTTC
. 16 TRBJ1-3 . TRBV18 CASSPGNPGSANTIYF TGTGCCAGCTCCCCCGGGAACCCTGGATCTGCAAACACCATATATTTT